The 9 T cell receptor beta chains listed next were all sequenced from one sample in a study of identical twins. TCRdb ran MiXCR on the 5' RACE reads and lists one entry per CDR3 protein. The sample shows about 1.7 million distinct CDR3 sequences, 25% to 35% of them seen only once. Sequenced sample: cord blood. These receptors were obtained from a newborn girl in good health.

The sample holds a few counts of this clonotype. V and J are TRBV11-2 and TRBJ2-7; TRBD2 matches 13 bases. Germline values: CDR1 SGHAT, CDR2 FQNNGV. The V segment lost 5 bases and the J segment 2 bases; nucleotides outside the gene matches: 9. This CDR3 is built from 17 residues. This CDR3 reads CASSPRLAGGWTYEQYF. As DNA, the CDR3 is TGTGCCAGCAGCCCAAGACTAGCGGGAGGATGGACCTACGAGCAGTACTTC. The complete variable domain, with remaining parts taken from reference TRBV11-2 and TRBJ2-7, reads EAGVAQSPRYKIIEKRQSVAFWCNPISGHATLYWYQQILGQGPKLLIQFQNNGVVDDSQLPKDRFSAERLKGVDSTLKIQPAKLEDSAVYLCASSPRLAGGWTYEQYFGPGTRLTVT.

The V gene is TRBV6-2 or TRBV6-3, the J gene TRBJ2-1; TRBD2 agrees at 7 bases. This CDR3 contains 15 residues. The junction had 9 bases not matched to a gene; V was cut back by 4 bases and J by 6 bases. CDR1 is MNHEY and CDR2 is SVGEGT in the germline V gene. In nucleotides, the CDR3 is TGTGCCAGCAGTTCCAGAACACTAGCGTCCAATGAGCAGTTCTTC. Amino acids: CASSSRTLASNEQFF.

The chain combines TRBV19 with TRBJ1-2; D is possibly TRBD1 (6 bases). Germline V gene lookup returns CDR1 LNHDA and CDR2 SQIVND (reference sequence). The CDR3 is 15 residues long. With 3 bases removed from V and 2 bases from J, the gap between germline ends came to 13 bases. The DNA for the CDR3 is TGTGCCAGTAGTATGGACCCTAGGGGGAACTATGGCTACACCTTC. This encodes CASSMDPRGNYGYTF.

This chain uses TRBV25-1 with TRBJ2-1; D gene ambiguous. The germline V gene encodes CDR1 MGHDK and CDR2 SYGVNS. Trimming removed 3 bases at V and 5 bases at J, with 11 bases between. The CDR3 extends over 14 amino acids. This chain's CDR3 is CASSDWGWHNEQFF. The CDR3 bases are TGTGCCAGCAGTGACTGGGGTTGGCACAATGAGCAGTTCTTC. Variable domain in full (rest from reference TRBV25-1 and TRBJ2-1): EADIYQTPRYLVIGTGKKITLECSQTMGHDKMYWYQQDPGMELHLIHYSYGVNSTEKGDLSSESTVSRIRTEHFPLTLESARPSHTSQYLCASSDWGWHNEQFFGPGTRLTVL.

This chain connects TRBV28 to TRBJ2-3; a possible D gene is TRBD2 (6 bases). Germline-derived CDR1 and CDR2 are MDHEN and SYDVKM. The CDR3 contains 15 residues. The V gene lost 6 bases and the J gene lost 1 base, with 14 bases spanning the gap. CDR3 sequence: CASRTGAEGTDTQYF. The CDR3 nucleotides are TGTGCCAGCAGGACGGGAGCGGAGGGCACAGATACGCAGTATTTT.

This clonotype was detected only once. The genes are TRBV27 and TRBJ2-1; D uncertain. The CDR3 spans 14 residues. V was clipped by 5 bases and J by 3 bases, with 11 bases between them. Germline CDR1 is MNHEY and CDR2 is SMNVEV (reference sequence). This CDR3 reads CASSPKTRYNEQFF. The DNA for the CDR3 is TGTGCCAGCAGTCCCAAAACTCGCTACAATGAGCAGTTCTTC.

DNA of the CDR3: TGTGCCAGCAGCCAAGATTCGCCGTTCTTTCAAGAGACCCAGTACTTC. It specifies CASSQDSPFFQETQYF. The chain combines TRBV3-1 with TRBJ2-5; D call uncertain. The CDR3 loop spans 16 amino acids. Trimming removed 0 bases from V and 2 bases from J, with 13 bases in between. Germline CDR1 is LGHDT and CDR2 is YNNKEL (reference sequence).

A few counts support this clonotype. The chain links TRBV20-1 to TRBJ1-2; D might be TRBD1 (6 bases). The CDR3 is made up of 15 amino acids. In germline, CDR1 is DFQATT, CDR2 SNEGSKA (reference sequence). The V end lost 0 bases, the J end lost 4 bases, and 15 bases lay between the germline ends. CDR3 loop: CSARDWQGFGYGYTF. CDR3 sequence (DNA): TGCAGTGCTAGAGATTGGCAGGGGTTTGGCTATGGCTACACCTTC.

Only a few counts were recorded for this clonotype. This chain links TRBV7-9 with TRBJ2-7; D gene ambiguous. Trimming took 3 bases from V and 3 from J, leaving 18 bases between them. CDR3 length: 16 amino acids. From germline, CDR1 is SEHNR and CDR2 FQNEAQ (reference sequence). CDR3 DNA sequence: TGTGCCAGCAGCTTTCTACACCAAACCCTCTTCTACGAGCAGTACTTC. Protein sequence: CASSFLHQTLFYEQYF.